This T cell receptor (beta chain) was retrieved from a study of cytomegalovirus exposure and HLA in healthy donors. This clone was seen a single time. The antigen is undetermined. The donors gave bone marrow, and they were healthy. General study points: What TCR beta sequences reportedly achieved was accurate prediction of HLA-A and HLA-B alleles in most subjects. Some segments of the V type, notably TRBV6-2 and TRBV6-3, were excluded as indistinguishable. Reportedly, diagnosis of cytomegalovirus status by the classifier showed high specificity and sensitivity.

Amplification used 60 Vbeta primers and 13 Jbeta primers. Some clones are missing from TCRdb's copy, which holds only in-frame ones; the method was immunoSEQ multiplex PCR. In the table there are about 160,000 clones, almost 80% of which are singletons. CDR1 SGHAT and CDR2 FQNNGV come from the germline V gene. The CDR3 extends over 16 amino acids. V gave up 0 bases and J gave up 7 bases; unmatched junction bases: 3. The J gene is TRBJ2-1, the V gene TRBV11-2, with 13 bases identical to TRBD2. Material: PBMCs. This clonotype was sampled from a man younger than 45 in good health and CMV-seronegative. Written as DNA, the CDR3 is TGTGCCAGCAGCTTAGAACTAGCGGGAGGGGGAAATGAGCAGTTCTTC. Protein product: CASSLELAGGGNEQFF.